A single sample gave rise to the 7 T cell receptor beta chains below, sequenced in a study of control samples from healthy donors and cancer patients. The protocol was immunoSEQ multiplex PCR, while the TCRdb copy is restricted to in-frame clones and leaves out a portion. The profile shows some 210,000 clones, roughly nine tenths of them singletons. What was sequenced was blood. All receptors derive from a man under 40 in good health.

The chain couples TRBV19 to TRBJ2-1; D might be TRBD2 (5 bases). Trimming removed 5 bases from V and 4 bases from J, with 9 bases in between. This CDR3 contains 13 residues. Germline V lookup: CDR1 LNHDA, CDR2 SQIVND (reference sequence). CDR3 amino acids: CASSVDLYNEQFF. CDR3 in DNA: TGTGCCAGTAGTGTGGACTTATACAATGAGCAGTTCTTC.

The chain links TRBV11-2 to TRBJ2-7, with D tentatively TRBD1 or TRBD2 (5 bases each). Per germline, CDR1 SGHAT and CDR2 FQNNGV. The CDR3 has 17 amino acids. Trimming left V 8 bases short and J 3 bases short, with 26 bases between. The CDR3 protein is CASATPLVRDGGYEQYF. The CDR3 coding sequence is TGTGCCAGCGCTACCCCCTTAGTCCGGGACGGAGGCTACGAGCAGTACTTC.

The chain carries TRBV13 and TRBJ1-4; 9 positions match TRBD1. Trimming cost V 5 bases and J 0 bases; bases outside gene matches: 7. Germline V gene data show CDR1 as PRHDT and CDR2 as FYEKMQ (reference sequence). This CDR3 region has 17 residues. CDR3 DNA sequence: TGTGCCAGCAGCGACCGGGACAGGGAGGCAACTAATGAAAAACTGTTTTTT. This translates into CASSDRDREATNEKLFF.

This chain links TRBV5-1 with TRBJ2-1; perhaps TRBD1 as D (5 bases). The CDR3 loop spans 14 amino acids. Trimming took 0 bases from V and 6 from J, leaving 10 bases between them. Germline assignment: CDR1 SGHRS and CDR2 YFSETQ. The CDR3 DNA reads TGCGCCAGCAGCTTGGAGGGCAGGGTCAATGAGCAGTTCTTC. Protein sequence: CASSLEGRVNEQFF.

The CDR3 nucleotides are TGTGCCAGCAGCTCGGGACTAGCGGCCTACGAGCAGTACTTC. Its protein is CASSSGLAAYEQYF. The chain joins TRBV13 to TRBJ2-7; TRBD2 matches at 11 bases. J gave up 2 bases and V 4 bases, and 1 base lay outside the gene matches. The CDR3 sequence is 14 residues long. Looked up from germline, CDR1 is PRHDT and CDR2 is FYEKMQ (reference sequence).

The V call is TRBV6-5, the J call TRBJ1-2; maybe TRBD1 (5 bases). The CDR3 totals 14 residues. Germline CDR1 and CDR2: MNHEY and SVGAGI. V lost 2 bases, J lost 6 bases, and 13 bases lay in between. The CDR3 sequence is CASSYGQGRDGYTF. The DNA of the CDR3 is TGTGCCAGCAGTTACGGTCAGGGAAGAGATGGCTACACCTTC.

In this sample, this clone turned up once. This sequence joins TRBV7-2 and TRBJ1-4, with TRBD1 identical over 8 bases. V was pared by 5 bases and J by 8 bases, with 10 bases of the junction left unmatched. The CDR3 totals 15 residues. The germline gives CDR1 SGHTA, CDR2 FQGNSA. CDR3 sequence reads: CASSIPTGVREKLFF. The CDR3, as DNA: TGTGCCAGCAGCATACCGACAGGGGTGAGAGAAAAACTGTTTTTT.